This paragraph covers one T cell receptor beta chain sequence. Its binding antigen is unknown. Per-base quality was not reported, and no clone a single base away is much larger than it. Using the deep immunoSEQ assay, TCR CDR3 regions were amplified from genomic DNA by multiplex PCR. Extracted genomic DNA from each cell subset was distributed evenly across all wells of several immunoSEQ 96-well plates, and each plate was treated as a replicate. Each replicate PCR for sorted subsets received about 210 ng genomic DNA, equal to about 30,000 T cell genomes. The purified libraries were quantified using a Qubit 3.0 fluorometer, sized with a Bioanalyzer 2100, and then quantified again using the KAPA Library Quantification kit. Every immunoSEQ 96-well plate was sequenced on a separate single-read 150-cycle Illumina NextSeq 550 flow cell. The published analysis was carried out like this. The immunoSEQ output contained only junctional sequences without quality scores, so filtering could not match that applied to full-length reads. Sequences were annotated with PyIR, a Python wrapper for IgBLAST v1.9, and V/J genes and CDR3 were assigned using IMGT germline references. Reads were removed for weak V/J assignments (E-value above 1e-6), missing CDR3, stop codons, out-of-frame junctions, or ambiguous translated residues. V3J clonotypes were defined as sequences sharing the same inferred V gene, J gene, and CDR3 amino acid sequence. Percentage overlap between repertoires was computed as shared unique clonotypes divided by the size of the smaller repertoire. Richness of each repertoire was evaluated using RTK rarefaction, the Chao1 estimator, and Recon v2.1 estimates of unobserved clonotypes. Generation probabilities were computed with OLGA for all TCRbeta clonotypes obtained by the gDNA method from a handful of donors. TCRdb took this table from immuneACCESS and kept in-frame rearrangements with V and J called. Such tables lack part of the clones; where checked against another copy, unresolved V genes explain under half of the gap, and the rest is unexplained. Clonal size and the V and J genes are those of that table, whereas D and trimming came from the DNA. Across this sample there are around 2,000,000 clones, with around 93% seen only once. The ten biggest clones cover 1.5% to 2% of the sample.

At the junction V is shortened by 3 bases and J by 1 base, with 10 bases in between. CDR1 and CDR2, per the germline V gene, are SGDLS and YYNGEE. The CDR3 sequence holds 14 residues, the cysteine and phenylalanine included. Only CDR3 DNA remains: 42 bases, in frame from the first base. This entry is derived from a study of shared clonotypes between healthy human individuals (TCRdb year 2020). Looking at the study overall: A couple of women and three men aged 18 to 49 years were included in the cohort. To increase sequencing depth and limit assay-specific biases, different laboratories used diverse techniques to prepare libraries and sequence TCR repertoires. For each donor, CD4 naive and CD4 memory were each run on three plates, CD8 naive on two plates, and CD8 memory on one plate. Leukapheresis yielded between about 0.9 and 8.9 billion PBMCs per donor. To estimate repertoire size and how much clonotype sharing occurs between individuals, the study deeply sequenced the blood TCR repertoires of roughly 5 healthy adults.

CD8 naive samples consisted of CD45RO-negative cells that were positively selected for CCR7, yielding a CD45RA+CCR7+ population without TemRA cells. The donors were healthy, HIV-negative adults who had no recently reported acute infections or vaccinations. Only Caucasian adults living in Nashville, Tennessee, USA were represented among the donors. After blood collection by leukapheresis, PBMCs were isolated using Ficoll-Histopaque density gradient centrifugation and then cryopreserved in the vapor phase of liquid nitrogen. Purity and quantity of every magnetically sorted T cell population were checked by analytical flow cytometry. Genomic DNA was isolated from every sorted fraction and measured by UV absorbance on a Nanodrop 2000c. Findings and caveats that apply to the study as a whole: Sampling was restricted to blood, and TCR repertoires in tissues likely differ from the TCR repertoires found in blood. Naive subsets generally had larger estimated clonotype richness than memory subsets did. Even with the large sequencing depth, rarefaction of the sorted-subset datasets indicated that sequencing was incomplete. Because the study included only a small number of donors, the genetic and exposure-history diversity represented was limited. Clonotypes shared by all four sorted-subset donors showed higher generation probabilities than non-shared clonotypes. Pairwise subsampling indicated that sequencing depth was expected to affect the degree of clonotype sharing among donors. Sharing across several donors was observed for approximately 5% of naive CD4, over 3% of naive CD8, about 2.5% of memory CD4, and roughly 0.4% of memory CD8 clonotypes.

This TCR was sampled from a man younger than 35 in good health. Some clones in this sample may be carry-over from other donors' samples. The sequenced sample was naive CD8+ T cells from PBMCs. Reading the label with the study, this specimen's cell subset or site is: CD45RA+CCR7+. The chain is assembled from TRBV9 and TRBJ2-5; possibly the D gene is TRBD1, per 6 matching bases. The CDR3: CASSDRDTQETQYF. The nucleotides are TGTGCCAGCAGCGACCGGGACACCCAAGAGACCCAGTACTTC. Reference TRBV9 and TRBJ2-5 genes cover what lies past the CDR3, so the full variable domain is DSGVTQTPKHLITATGQRVTLRCSPRSGDLSVYWYQQSLDQGLQFLIQYYNGEERAKGNILERFSAQQFPDLHSELNLSSLELGDSALYFCASSDRDTQETQYFGPGTRLLVL.